A selection of T cell receptor beta chains follows, all from one sample in a study of CD8 T cells in Susac syndrome. TCRdb redid the calling of the immunoSEQ multiplex PCR reads with MiXCR, one entry per CDR3 protein. The data contain some 190,000 distinct CDR3 sequences, about 95% of them singletons. Sequencing was performed on CD4+ T cells from PBMCs. These receptors came from a human donor in good health. Each CDR3 is given with its conserved first and last residue. The order of the fields is J gene, V gene, D gene, CDR3 protein, CDR3 DNA. The D gene is left open where the match is weak.

j_gene: TRBJ2-7
v_gene: TRBV28
d_gene: NA
CDR3aa: CASSPHSPEQYF
CDR3nt: TGTGCCAGCAGTCCTCACTCCCCGGAGCAGTACTTC

j_gene: TRBJ1-5
v_gene: TRBV3-1
d_gene: NA
CDR3aa: CASSQAGKYNQPQHF
CDR3nt: TGTGCCAGCAGCCAAGCAGGAAAGTACAATCAGCCCCAGCATTTT

j_gene: TRBJ2-6
v_gene: TRBV30
d_gene: NA
CDR3aa: CAWSAPDPSGANVLTF
CDR3nt: TGTGCCTGGAGTGCCCCTGACCCGTCTGGGGCCAACGTCCTGACTTTC

j_gene: TRBJ1-5
v_gene: TRBV18
d_gene: NA
CDR3aa: CASSPGIGNNQPQHF
CDR3nt: TGTGCCAGCTCACCCGGGATTGGGAACAATCAGCCCCAGCATTTT

j_gene: TRBJ2-1
v_gene: TRBV29-1
d_gene: TRBD2
CDR3aa: CSAQLLETSGRDNEQFF
CDR3nt: TGCAGCGCCCAATTACTGGAGACTAGCGGGAGGGACAATGAGCAGTTCTTC

j_gene: TRBJ2-5
v_gene: TRBV7-9
d_gene: TRBD1
CDR3aa: CASSWGQGVEETQYF
CDR3nt: TGTGCCAGCAGCTGGGGACAGGGTGTTGAAGAGACCCAGTACTTC

j_gene: TRBJ2-1
v_gene: TRBV6-2/TRBV6-3
d_gene: NA
CDR3aa: CASSYGASRNYNEQFF
CDR3nt: TGTGCCAGCAGTTACGGAGCGTCACGGAACTACAATGAGCAGTTCTTC

j_gene: TRBJ1-5
v_gene: TRBV2
d_gene: NA
CDR3aa: CASTGRGNQPQHF
CDR3nt: TGTGCCAGCACCGGCAGAGGCAATCAGCCCCAGCATTTT

j_gene: TRBJ2-1
v_gene: TRBV11-2
d_gene: TRBD1
CDR3aa: CASSYGTVTYNEQFF
CDR3nt: TGTGCCAGCAGTTATGGGACAGTCACCTACAATGAGCAGTTCTTC

j_gene: TRBJ2-7
v_gene: TRBV14
d_gene: NA
CDR3aa: CASSQHYEQYF
CDR3nt: TGTGCCAGCAGCCAACACTACGAGCAGTACTTC

j_gene: TRBJ1-2
v_gene: TRBV2
d_gene: TRBD1
CDR3aa: CASNKDREYGYTF
CDR3nt: TGTGCCAGCAATAAGGACAGGGAGTATGGCTACACCTTC

j_gene: TRBJ1-4
v_gene: TRBV30
d_gene: TRBD1
CDR3aa: CAWSPDRGHEKLFF
CDR3nt: TGTGCCTGGAGTCCCGACAGGGGGCACGAAAAACTGTTTTTT

j_gene: TRBJ1-1
v_gene: TRBV30
d_gene: NA
CDR3aa: CACRVSWTEAFF
CDR3nt: TGTGCCTGCAGGGTTAGTTGGACTGAAGCTTTCTTT

j_gene: TRBJ2-7
v_gene: TRBV4-2
d_gene: NA
CDR3aa: CASSQAGRVRDEQYF
CDR3nt: TGTGCCAGCAGCCAAGCGGGCAGGGTTAGAGACGAGCAGTACTTC

j_gene: TRBJ1-1
v_gene: TRBV29-1
d_gene: NA
CDR3aa: CSVAGQYTEAFF
CDR3nt: TGCAGCGTTGCGGGACAATACACTGAAGCTTTCTTT

j_gene: TRBJ2-1
v_gene: TRBV7-9
d_gene: TRBD1
CDR3aa: CASSSPGQSVPWSYNEQFF
CDR3nt: TGTGCCAGCAGTTCTCCGGGACAGAGTGTCCCCTGGTCCTACAATGAGCAGTTCTTC

j_gene: TRBJ2-2
v_gene: TRBV9
d_gene: NA
CDR3aa: CASTRRSGELFF
CDR3nt: TGTGCCAGCACCCGGAGGTCCGGGGAGCTGTTTTTT

j_gene: TRBJ2-7
v_gene: TRBV3-1
d_gene: NA
CDR3aa: CASSQARSSYEQYF
CDR3nt: TGTGCCAGCAGCCAAGCTAGGAGCTCCTACGAGCAGTACTTC

j_gene: TRBJ2-7
v_gene: TRBV25-1
d_gene: NA
CDR3aa: CATSGLHSYEQYF
CDR3nt: TGTGCCACCTCGGGACTTCACTCCTACGAGCAGTACTTC

j_gene: TRBJ2-1
v_gene: TRBV2
d_gene: TRBD2
CDR3aa: CASSGRERAGRGNEQFF
CDR3nt: TGTGCCAGCAGTGGAAGGGAGCGAGCGGGAAGGGGAAATGAGCAGTTCTTC

j_gene: TRBJ2-1
v_gene: TRBV7-9
d_gene: TRBD1
CDR3aa: CASSMDRAYNEQFF
CDR3nt: TGTGCCAGCAGCATGGACAGGGCCTACAATGAGCAGTTCTTC